This is a list of T cell receptor beta chains from one sample in a study of T-cell memory formation after mild COVID-19. TCRdb redid the calling of the 5' RACE reads with MiXCR, one entry per CDR3 protein. The sample includes around 200,000 distinct CDR3 sequences, under 12% of them seen just once. Specimen: PBMCs or a T cell subset sorted from them (not recorded which). The source is a man aged 18 to 30 who had mild COVID-19 (a few samples of this study predate the infection). Cell type and time point are not known. CDR3s include the opening cysteine and the closing phenylalanine or tryptophan. D genes are given only for firm matches. Size tells how often a clone was seen (once, few, many) or the class of an expanded clone, and some rows leave it out.

j_call	clone_size	d_call	v_call	cdr3_nt	cdr3_aa
TRBJ1-5	many	NA	TRBV7-2	TGTGCCAGCAGCTTAATGGGAATTGAACAGCCCCAGCATTTT	CASSLMGIEQPQHF
TRBJ2-6	NA	TRBD2	TRBV7-2	TGTGCCAGCAGCTTAGGCGGGAGCTCTGGGGCCAACGTCCTGACTTTC	CASSLGGSSGANVLTF
TRBJ2-7	many	TRBD1	TRBV7-7	TGTGCCAGCAGCTCCACGGACAGGGTACAGTACTTC	CASSSTDRVQYF
TRBJ2-7	NA	NA	TRBV7-6	TGTGCCAGCAGCCCGACAAGGGCTAACTACGAGCAGTACTTC	CASSPTRANYEQYF
TRBJ2-5	few	TRBD2	TRBV2	TGTGCCAGCAGTGGGGTTAGCGGGGCCCTGGTTCGAGAGACCCAGTACTTC	CASSGVSGALVRETQYF
TRBJ1-2	few	NA	TRBV27	TGTGCCAGCAGTTTAGACGGGGAGGAGGGCTATGGCTACACCTTC	CASSLDGEEGYGYTF
TRBJ2-3	many	TRBD2	TRBV10-3	TGTGCCATCAGTGGACAAGCGGGGGGCACAGATACGCAGTATTTT	CAISGQAGGTDTQYF
TRBJ2-3	NA	NA	TRBV7-8	TGTGCCAGCAGCGAAGGACAACCAGATACGCAGTATTTT	CASSEGQPDTQYF
TRBJ2-5	NA	NA	TRBV5-1	TGCGCCAGCAGCACAGGGACTTCGTACCAAGAGACCCAGTACTTC	CASSTGTSYQETQYF
TRBJ2-7	NA	NA	TRBV7-9	TGTGCCAGCAGCTTAGGACAGGTATTGTCCTACGAGCAGTACTTC	CASSLGQVLSYEQYF
TRBJ2-3	NA	NA	TRBV5-1	TGCGCCAGCCAGAACGACCCCACAGATACGCAGTATTTT	CASQNDPTDTQYF
TRBJ2-1	many	TRBD2	TRBV5-1	TGCGCCAGCAGCACGGGGGGGCCTAATGAGCAGTTCTTC	CASSTGGPNEQFF
TRBJ1-5	NA	NA	TRBV4-3	TGCGCCAGCAGCCAAGATGGCCAAGGACAGCCCCAGCATTTT	CASSQDGQGQPQHF
TRBJ2-3	NA	TRBD2	TRBV20-1	TGCAGTCTCTCCCCTGGACTAGCGCGCACAGATACGCAGTATTTT	CSLSPGLARTDTQYF
TRBJ2-1	few	NA	TRBV20-1	TGCAGTGCTAGGCCTGGGGACCCCTACAATGAGCAGTTCTTC	CSARPGDPYNEQFF
TRBJ2-3	NA	TRBD1	TRBV6-6	TGTGCCAGCAGTTACTCGACGGGACAGGGTTTATCAGATACGCAGTATTTT	CASSYSTGQGLSDTQYF
TRBJ2-5	many	TRBD2	TRBV20-1	TGCAGTGCTCTTAGCGGGGGGGAAGAGACCCAGTACTTC	CSALSGGEETQYF
TRBJ2-7	NA	NA	TRBV7-9	TGTGCCAGCGCATCCCGGATGGAGGGGCACAATTACGAGCAGTACTTC	CASASRMEGHNYEQYF
TRBJ2-2	NA	NA	TRBV12-3/TRBV12-4	TGTGCCAGCAGGAGGACAGCGAACACCGGGGAGCTGTTTTTT	CASRRTANTGELFF
TRBJ1-1	NA	NA	TRBV7-9	TGTGCCAGCATCCTACCATCTCGGGGGAACACTGAAGCTTTCTTT	CASILPSRGNTEAFF
TRBJ1-5	many	NA	TRBV5-1	TGCGCCAGCAGCTTGACAGGGACTCAGCCCCAGCATTTT	CASSLTGTQPQHF
TRBJ2-7	NA	NA	TRBV5-6	TGTGCCAGCAGCCTGACGTCCGTGCGGCAGTACTTC	CASSLTSVRQYF
TRBJ2-7	NA	NA	TRBV5-4	TGTGCCAGCAGCCCCAGCCCAAGCGACAGTTACGAGCAGTACTTC	CASSPSPSDSYEQYF
TRBJ1-5	NA	NA	TRBV7-2	TGTGCCAGCAGCTTAGGGTCGGATTATAGCAATCAGCCCCAGCATTTT	CASSLGSDYSNQPQHF
TRBJ2-3	once	NA	TRBV7-2	TGTGCCAGCAGCTTGGAGCCGGCACCAAATACGCAGTATTTT	CASSLEPAPNTQYF
TRBJ2-5	NA	TRBD2	TRBV10-3	TGTGCCATCAGTGATTTAGCGGGGGGACAAGAGACCCAGTACTTC	CAISDLAGGQETQYF
TRBJ2-3	NA	TRBD2	TRBV5-1	TGCGCCAGCAGCTCCCGTGCGGGGGGGGCTGATACGCAGTATTTT	CASSSRAGGADTQYF
TRBJ2-5	few	NA	TRBV11-2	TGTGCCAGCACCATTATCCCAGGGACCGAAGAGACCCAGTACTTC	CASTIIPGTEETQYF
TRBJ2-1	many	NA	TRBV20-1	TGCAGTGCGCCCAAACCGTACAGGGAACACGAGCAGTTCTTC	CSAPKPYREHEQFF
TRBJ2-3	few	TRBD2	TRBV4-1	TGCGCCAGCAGCCTCCGAGGACTAGCAGATACGCAGTATTTT	CASSLRGLADTQYF
TRBJ2-1	few	NA	TRBV20-1	TGCAGTGCTCCGCCGGACGGGTACAATGAGCAGTTCTTC	CSAPPDGYNEQFF
TRBJ2-5	few	TRBD1	TRBV18	TGTGCCAGCTCCCGACAGGGCGGTTTGGAGACCCAGTACTTC	CASSRQGGLETQYF
TRBJ1-1	few	NA	TRBV6-5	TGTGCCAGCAGCCCCGGGGTAGGCGCTTTCTTT	CASSPGVGAFF
TRBJ2-5	NA	NA	TRBV7-2	TGTGCCAGCAGCTTTAATAACTACCAAGAGACCCAGTACTTC	CASSFNNYQETQYF
TRBJ1-2	few	NA	TRBV6-5	TGTGCCAGCAGTAAGACAGTCGGCTATGGCTACACCTTC	CASSKTVGYGYTF
TRBJ1-4	many	NA	TRBV7-2	TGTGCCAGCAGCCCCAGACCAACCCAGGGTGAAAAACTGTTTTTT	CASSPRPTQGEKLFF
TRBJ1-6	NA	NA	TRBV7-2	TGTGCCAGCAGCTTTTCAGGGGTGGGCGGTTCACCCCTCCACTTT	CASSFSGVGGSPLHF
TRBJ2-3	many	NA	TRBV5-1	TGCGCCAGCAGCTTGGAAGCAGATACGCAGTATTTT	CASSLEADTQYF
TRBJ2-7	many	NA	TRBV5-1	TGCGCCAGCACCCTAGACCCCTCCTACGAGCAGTACTTC	CASTLDPSYEQYF
TRBJ1-2	few	NA	TRBV5-1	TGCGCCAGCAGCTTTACAGGCTATGGCTACACCTTC	CASSFTGYGYTF
TRBJ2-3	NA	NA	TRBV7-9	TGTGCCAGCAGCTTGCCAGGGAGCACAGATACGCAGTATTTT	CASSLPGSTDTQYF
TRBJ2-6	NA	TRBD1	TRBV2	TGTGCCATTGGGACAGGGGGCGCGTCTGTGGCCAACGTCCTGACTTTC	CAIGTGGASVANVLTF
TRBJ1-4	few	NA	TRBV3-1	TGTGCCAGCAGCCGGACAGAGACTAATGAAAAACTGTTTTTT	CASSRTETNEKLFF
TRBJ1-6	NA	NA	TRBV24-1	TGTGCCACCCATCTCTCGGAGAGCTCCTATAATTCACCCCTCCACTTT	CATHLSESSYNSPLHF
TRBJ1-1	few	NA	TRBV29-1	TGCAGCGTCCGGGGTGGTATGAACACTGAAGCTTTCTTT	CSVRGGMNTEAFF
TRBJ2-3	NA	TRBD2	TRBV7-3	TGTGCCAGCAGCAGCGGGGTTACGGGGGGTGCAGATACGCAGTATTTT	CASSSGVTGGADTQYF
TRBJ1-5	few	TRBD1	TRBV2	TGTGCCAGCAGTTCTAACAGGGGCGCCTATAGCAATCAGCCCCAGCATTTT	CASSSNRGAYSNQPQHF
TRBJ1-1	NA	TRBD1	TRBV12-3/TRBV12-4	TGTGCCAGCAGCCGACCTGGGACAGGGGGAAATGAAGCTTTCTTT	CASSRPGTGGNEAFF
TRBJ2-1	many	NA	TRBV7-6	TGTGCCAGCAGCTCCTACGGACCCTACAATGAGCAGTTCTTC	CASSSYGPYNEQFF
TRBJ2-1	NA	NA	TRBV12-3/TRBV12-4	TGTGCCAGCAGTTTTGGTTGGGCAGGATACAATGAGCAGTTCTTC	CASSFGWAGYNEQFF
TRBJ1-2	NA	TRBD1	TRBV9	TGTGCCAGCAGCGACCGGACAGGGGGGACGTATGGCTACACCTTC	CASSDRTGGTYGYTF
TRBJ2-7	few	NA	TRBV5-1	TGCGCCAGCAGCTCGCAGGGACAAAACTACGAGCAGTACTTC	CASSSQGQNYEQYF
TRBJ2-6	NA	NA	TRBV7-9	TGTGCCAGCGGGCGTTACGGGGCCAACGTCCTGACTTTC	CASGRYGANVLTF
TRBJ2-5	few	NA	TRBV29-1	TGCAGCGTGGACCCCCCCGACAGGAACAATCAAGAGACCCAGTACTTC	CSVDPPDRNNQETQYF
TRBJ1-1	few	NA	TRBV7-9	TGTGCCAGCAGCCCCGAATTTACAGAGGGGCGAGCTTTCTTT	CASSPEFTEGRAFF
TRBJ1-1	NA	NA	TRBV7-2	TGTGCCAGCAGCTTAGGCTACCGAACTATGAACACTGAAGCTTTCTTT	CASSLGYRTMNTEAFF
TRBJ1-1	NA	NA	TRBV29-1	TGCAGCGTTGAAGGGCCAGAGAACACTGAAGCTTTCTTT	CSVEGPENTEAFF